The text below deals with one T cell receptor (beta chain). Its target is not known. Under the ViraFEST assay, PBMC were stimulated with viral peptide pools so that antigen-specific CD4+ T cells expanded. Sequencing was performed afterwards. Cultured cells yielded isolated CD4+ T cells after 10 days. By PCR, the person was confirmed to have had SARS-CoV-2 infection between March and December 2020. This entry belongs to a study of vaccination effects on CD4 cells after COVID-19. The CDR3 loop spans 14 amino acids. Trimming left V 2 bases short and J 6 bases short, with 13 bases between. Germline values: CDR1 LGHNA, CDR2 YSLEER. TCRdb's table, derived via immunoSEQ multiplex PCR, lists solely in-frame clones and lacks some. There are fewer than 40,000 clones in the sample; under 85% occur only once, and about 30% lies in the top ten. General study results and limits: Small numbers of convalescent patients limited the study. It also lacked early post-infection timepoints.

The chain has TRBV4-3 and TRBJ1-1; weak D call: TRBD1 (5 bases). This sample comprised CD4+ T cells from PBMCs cultured with a peptide pool, obtained before COVID-19 vaccination. The TCR was taken from a human donor who had a prior SARS-CoV-2 infection. As DNA, the CDR3 is TGCGCCAGCAGCCAAATCGGGCGGGGGGCTGAAGCTTTCTTT. Protein product: CASSQIGRGAEAFF.